Shown below are 32 T cell receptor beta chains from a single sample sequenced in a study of cytomegalovirus exposure and HLA in healthy donors. In the PCR, 60 Vbeta and 13 Jbeta primers were used. Clones were read by immunoSEQ multiplex PCR, and TCRdb kept only the in-frame ones, dropping some. In the table there are roughly 100,000 clones, approximately 83% of which are singletons. Sequenced input: PBMCs. The origin of the receptors is a female donor in good health and CMV-seropositive.

This clone was counted only a few times. Here the CDR3 reads CASSYGPSGVETQYF. The CDR3 nucleotides read TGTGCCAGCAGTTACGGTCCTAGCGGGGTAGAGACCCAGTACTTC. The V and J genes are TRBV6-6 and TRBJ2-5; 9 bases match TRBD2. V gave up 2 bases and J gave up 4 bases; unmatched junction bases: 5. Germline assignment: CDR1 MNHNY and CDR2 SVGAGI (reference sequence). CDR3 size: 15 residues.

The J gene is TRBJ1-1, the V gene TRBV14; D gene unclear. Trimming took off 1 base at V and 8 bases at J, with 11 bases between the two ends. The CDR3 covers 13 residues. Germline lookup yields CDR1 SGHDN and CDR2 FVKESK. CDR3 in DNA: TGTGCCAGCAGCCAAGTCGGGAGTCCGGAAGCTTTCTTT. Translation gives CASSQVGSPEAFF. Combining the CDR3 with reference TRBV14 and TRBJ1-1 gives the whole variable domain EAGVTQFPSHSVIEKGQTVTLRCDPISGHDNLYWYRRVMGKEIKFLLHFVKESKQDESGMPNNRFLAERTGGTYSTLKVQPAELEDSGVYFCASSQVGSPEAFFGQGTRLTVV.

The genes are TRBV28 and TRBJ2-7; tentative D call: TRBD1 (6 bases). CDR3 size: 13 residues. The V end was cut by 4 bases, the J end by 3 bases, with 10 bases between. Germline V gene data show CDR1 as MDHEN and CDR2 as SYDVKM. CDR3 loop: CASSSTGIYEQYF. The DNA of the CDR3 is TGTGCCAGCAGTTCCACAGGGATCTACGAGCAGTACTTC.

CDR3 bases: TGTGCCAGCAGCTTAAATGGGGGCGGTGGCTACACCTTC. Translating gives CASSLNGGGGYTF. The chain combines TRBV7-3 with TRBJ1-2, with TRBD1 as a possible D gene (6 bases). The V and J ends lost 1 base and 7 bases respectively, with 10 bases between them. Germline V gene sequence: CDR1 SGHTA, CDR2 FQGTGA. There are 13 residues in the CDR3.

The CDR3 loop is CASSIDRGRNYGYTF. For the CDR3, the DNA is TGTGCCAGTAGTATAGACAGGGGGCGAAACTATGGCTACACCTTC. This chain uses TRBV19 with TRBJ1-2, with TRBD1 matching over 8 bases. The germline V gene has CDR1 LNHDA and CDR2 SQIVND (reference sequence). V was pared by 0 bases and J by 2 bases, with 2 bases of the junction left unmatched. The CDR3 has 15 residues.

This clone was detected only a few times. The rearrangement uses TRBV29-1 and TRBJ2-7, with TRBD2 identical over 11 bases. V dropped 3 bases and J dropped 0; count of bases not matched to a gene: 4. Germline V lookup: CDR1 SQVTM, CDR2 ANQGSEA. The CDR3 has 15 amino acids. CDR3 sequence (DNA): TGCAGCGTTGATAGACTAGCGGGGATCTCCTACGAGCAGTACTTC. It codes for CSVDRLAGISYEQYF.

In its sample, this clone was seen once. The chain joins TRBV21-1 to TRBJ1-1; the D segment call TRBD1 is taken from the table without a DNA check. TRBV21-1 is given as a pseudogene. The CDR3 length is 13 residues. The CDR3 reads CASSNWPFTEAFF. The CDR3 DNA sequence: TGTGCCAGCAGCAACTGGCCTTTCACTGAAGCTTTCTTT.

This rearrangement joins TRBV28 to TRBJ1-5; no reliable D call. V lost 8 bases to trimming and J lost 2 bases, with 13 bases between them. Germline-derived CDR1 and CDR2 are MDHEN and SYDVKM. This CDR3 is 14 amino acids long. The CDR3 here is CASGNRGGNQPQHF. The CDR3 DNA follows: TGTGCCAGCGGAAATCGAGGTGGCAATCAGCCCCAGCATTTT.

V usage is TRBV2 and J usage is TRBJ1-2; 7 nucleotides agree with TRBD1. The length of the CDR3 is 14 residues. The germline V gene has CDR1 SNHLY and CDR2 FYNNEI. Unmatched junction bases numbered 12, after V lost 6 bases and J lost 8 bases. The DNA of the CDR3 is TGTGCCAGCAGCTTCGGGACAGCCGATAGGGGCTACACCTTC. The encoded protein is CASSFGTADRGYTF.

The chain recombines TRBV2 with TRBJ2-2; 7 bases map to TRBD2. This CDR3 comprises 15 residues. Germline CDR1 and CDR2: SNHLY and FYNNEI. With V trimmed by 2 bases and J by 4 bases, 4 bases remained unmatched. Here the CDR3 DNA reads TGTGCCAGCAGTGAACTAGCGGACTTCACCGGGGAGCTGTTTTTT. Protein sequence: CASSELADFTGELFF. The full variable domain, its missing parts supplied by reference TRBV2 and TRBJ2-2, is EPEVTQTPSHQVTQMGQEVILRCVPISNHLYFYWYRQILGQKVEFLVSFYNNEISEKSEIFDDQFSVERPDGSNFTLKIRSTKLEDSAMYFCASSELADFTGELFFGEGSRLTVL.

The V gene is TRBV11-2, the J gene TRBJ2-7; the D gene is possibly TRBD1 (5 bases). Germline V gene sequence: CDR1 SGHAT, CDR2 FQNNGV. The CDR3 spans 15 residues. Trimming took off 0 bases at V and 5 bases at J, with 14 bases between the two ends. CDR3 in amino acids: CASSLDPGNYDEQYF. CDR3 sequence (DNA): TGTGCCAGCAGCTTAGATCCAGGGAACTATGACGAGCAGTACTTC.

V and J are TRBV6-1 and TRBJ2-2; possible D gene TRBD1, 5 bases. The CDR3 sequence is 12 residues long. Germline V gives CDR1 MNHNS, CDR2 SASEGT. V was shortened by 8 bases and J by 7 bases, with 11 bases between the two germline ends. The DNA for the CDR3 is TGTGCCAGCGCCAGGGTCAACGGGGAGCTGTTTTTT. Protein: CASARVNGELFF.

The chain has TRBV5-4 and TRBJ2-3, with 9 bases that match TRBD2. The trim removed 1 base at V and 0 bases at J, leaving 6 bases unmatched. The CDR3 totals 17 residues. Germline CDR1 and CDR2: SGHNT and YYREEE (reference sequence). This CDR3 is CASSLKSGGTSTDTQYF. DNA for the CDR3: TGTGCCAGCAGCTTGAAGAGCGGGGGGACTAGCACAGATACGCAGTATTTT.

The rearrangement links TRBV28 to TRBJ2-5; 7 nucleotides align to TRBD1. CDR1 is MDHEN and CDR2 is SYDVKM in the germline V gene. V lost 5 bases and J lost 4; bases outside the gene matches: 13. This CDR3 spans 16 amino acids. The CDR3 here is CASSHPRQGMRETQYF. The CDR3 DNA reads as TGTGCCAGCAGTCACCCACGACAGGGTATGAGAGAGACCCAGTACTTC.

Only one count was recorded for this clone. This chain joins TRBV27 and TRBJ2-7, with D perhaps matching TRBD1 (6 bases). The CDR3 sequence is 14 residues long. Trimming removed 3 bases at V and 1 base at J, with 10 bases between. Germline V gene data show CDR1 as MNHEY and CDR2 as SMNVEV (reference sequence). CDR3 coding DNA: TGTGCCAGCAGTTTTAGGCAGGGGTCCTACGAGCAGTACTTC. This encodes CASSFRQGSYEQYF.

The chain links TRBV7-9 to TRBJ2-7; TRBD1 might be the D (6 bases). CDR3 length: 15 residues. Trimming took off 6 bases at V and 4 bases at J, with 19 bases between the two ends. The V gene's germline CDR1 is SEHNR and CDR2 FQNEAQ (reference sequence). In DNA, the CDR3 is TGTGCCAGCAGTTCTAAAAGGGACATTCTTTACGAGCAGTACTTC. It specifies CASSSKRDILYEQYF.

The rearrangement uses TRBV19 and TRBJ1-2, with a tentative D call TRBD1 (5 bases). This CDR3 has 16 residues. Germline V gives CDR1 LNHDA, CDR2 SQIVND (reference sequence). Trimming shortened V by 4 bases and J by 6 bases, and 21 bases separated the two germline ends. CDR3 loop: CASSTPERDFIDGYTF. DNA of the CDR3: TGTGCCAGTAGTACCCCCGAACGGGACTTTATAGATGGCTACACCTTC.

V gene TRBV2 combines with J gene TRBJ2-2, with unresolved D. The V end lost 7 bases, the J end lost 0 bases, and 9 bases lay between the germline ends. The CDR3 contains 14 residues. Germline values: CDR1 SNHLY, CDR2 FYNNEI. CDR3 nucleotide sequence: TGTGCCAGCATCAGGCCTACGAACACCGGGGAGCTGTTTTTT. Translated, it gives CASIRPTNTGELFF. The complete variable domain, with remaining parts taken from reference TRBV2 and TRBJ2-2, reads EPEVTQTPSHQVTQMGQEVILRCVPISNHLYFYWYRQILGQKVEFLVSFYNNEISEKSEIFDDQFSVERPDGSNFTLKIRSTKLEDSAMYFCASIRPTNTGELFFGEGSRLTVL.

The V call is TRBV27, the J call TRBJ2-1; a possible D gene is TRBD1 (5 bases). The V gene's germline CDR1 is MNHEY and CDR2 SMNVEV (reference sequence). Deletions cut 5 bases from V and 3 bases from J, with 17 bases between. This CDR3 is built from 16 residues. This CDR3 reads CASSIQKGVFYNEQFF. In DNA form, the CDR3 reads TGTGCCAGCAGTATTCAAAAAGGGGTTTTCTACAATGAGCAGTTCTTC.

This clone was counted only a few times. This rearrangement joins TRBV5-1 to TRBJ2-2, with 12 bases fitting TRBD2. CDR1 and CDR2 from the germline V gene are SGHRS and YFSETQ. The CDR3 sequence is 16 residues long. V shed 5 bases and J 3 bases; nucleotides not matched to a gene: 5. This chain's CDR3 is CASSFLAGGDTGELFF. CDR3 sequence (DNA): TGCGCCAGCAGTTTCCTAGCGGGGGGGGACACCGGGGAGCTGTTTTTT.

This sequence joins TRBV4-1 and TRBJ1-6; the match to TRBD1 covers 8 bases. The CDR3 runs 16 residues. The V gene end was trimmed by 1 base and the J gene end by 10 bases; junction bases not matched to a gene: 9. Germline CDR1 MGHRA, CDR2 YSYEKL. The CDR3 nucleotides are TGCGCCAGCAGCCAAGGGCAGGGGGCAGGAGAATCACCCCTCCACTTT. It is translated as CASSQGQGAGESPLHF.

This chain uses TRBV15 with TRBJ1-6; D perhaps matches TRBD1 (6 bases). The CDR3 sequence is 12 residues long. Germline-derived CDR1 and CDR2 are LNHNV and YYDKDF (reference sequence). Deletions cut 0 bases from V and 16 bases from J, with 10 bases between. The DNA for the CDR3 is TGTGCCACCAGCAGAGATAGACAGGAGCTCCACTTT. Protein sequence: CATSRDRQELHF.

This clone has more than one count but fewer than ten. This rearrangement joins TRBV28 to TRBJ1-5; D gene ambiguous. Germline V gives CDR1 MDHEN, CDR2 SYDVKM. The CDR3 has 11 residues. V was shortened by 5 bases and J by 4 bases, with 3 bases between the two germline ends. CDR3 protein: CASSANQPQHF. The CDR3 DNA reads TGTGCCAGCAGTGCGAATCAGCCCCAGCATTTT. The full variable domain, rest sourced from reference TRBV28 and TRBJ1-5, is DVKVTQSSRYLVKRTGEKVFLECVQDMDHENMFWYRQDPGLGLRLIYFSYDVKMKEKGDIPEGYSVSREKKERFSLILESASTNQTSMYLCASSANQPQHFGDGTRLSIL.

The J gene is TRBJ1-1, the V gene TRBV5-1, with TRBD1 matching 7 bases. CDR1 and CDR2 (germline): SGHRS, YFSETQ. With V trimmed by 4 bases and J by 7 bases, 10 bases remained unmatched. The CDR3 covers 14 residues. The CDR3 region has the DNA TGCGCCAGCAGCCCCAGGGGGGCGGTAGATGAAGCTTTCTTT. Translating gives CASSPRGAVDEAFF.

This clone has just one count. Distinct nucleotide sequences in the sample also encode this CDR3. The chain employs TRBV28 and TRBJ1-5; D is uncertain. The CDR3 loop spans 15 amino acids. V lost 7 bases and J 4 bases, leaving 17 bases between the germline ends. Germline V gene lookup returns CDR1 MDHEN and CDR2 SYDVKM. The CDR3 coding sequence is TGTGCCAGCACCCCCCGCAATTGGAGGAATCAGCCCCAGCATTTT. It is translated as CASTPRNWRNQPQHF.

Only a few counts were recorded for this clone. This chain connects TRBV6-1 to TRBJ2-6, with no clear D. The CDR3 is 12 amino acids. Germline CDR1 and CDR2: MNHNS and SASEGT. V shed 7 bases and J shed 6 bases, with 7 bases lying between them. The DNA of the CDR3 is TGTGCCAGCAATCCCGTGGCCAACGTCCTGACTTTC. Encoded protein: CASNPVANVLTF.

In its sample, this clone was seen once. This rearrangement joins TRBV18 to TRBJ2-7, with 13 bases lining up with TRBD2. The germline V gene has CDR1 KGHSH and CDR2 LQKENI. Losses at the gene ends were 0 bases for V and 7 bases for J; bases not matched to a gene: 12. The CDR3 has 18 amino acids. The DNA of the CDR3 is TGTGCCAGCTCACCACCTTGGAAACGGACTAGCGGGAGATGGGAGCAGTACTTC. It is translated as CASSPPWKRTSGRWEQYF.

The CDR3 nucleotides read TGTGCCAGCAGTGAACTTTGGCTAGCGGCTAGCACAGATACGCAGTATTTT. Its protein product is CASSELWLAASTDTQYF. The chain recombines TRBV6-1 with TRBJ2-3; 7 bases match TRBD2. J was trimmed by 0 bases and V by 2 bases; bases with no gene match: 8. The CDR3 is made up of 17 amino acids. CDR1 is MNHNS and CDR2 is SASEGT in the germline V gene.

V is TRBV6-1 and J is TRBJ2-7; the D gene is possibly TRBD1 (6 bases). From germline, CDR1 is MNHNS and CDR2 SASEGT. The CDR3 covers 14 residues. V lost 3 bases, J lost 7 bases, and 16 bases lay in between. The DNA of the CDR3 is TGTGCCAGCAGTGATGGAGTCCAGGGGAAGGAGCAGTACTTC. This gives the protein CASSDGVQGKEQYF.

V gene TRBV6-5 combines with J gene TRBJ2-5, with 9 bases matching TRBD2. In germline, CDR1 is MNHEY, CDR2 SVGAGI. The CDR3 is made up of 15 amino acids. Trimming removed 2 bases from V and 4 bases from J; junction bases left unmatched: 5. The CDR3 here is CASSYGAGGRETQYF. The DNA for the CDR3 is TGTGCCAGCAGTTACGGTGCGGGGGGGAGAGAGACCCAGTACTTC.

This clone was observed a handful of times. For the CDR3, the DNA is TGTGCCAGCAGCTTACTAGGACAGAGGTACGAGCAGTACTTC. Its translation is CASSLLGQRYEQYF. V is TRBV7-2 and J is TRBJ2-7; D may be TRBD1 (6 bases). CDR3 length equals 14 residues. V lost 2 bases, J lost 4 bases, and 12 bases lay in between. Germline CDR1 is SGHTA and CDR2 is FQGNSA.

The J gene is TRBJ2-5, the V gene TRBV11-1; 9 bases fit TRBD2. The CDR3 loop spans 19 amino acids. Germline-derived CDR1 and CDR2 are SGHAT and FQDESV (reference sequence). V gave up 5 bases and J gave up 5 bases; unmatched junction bases: 21. CDR3 amino acids: CASSQDLGVAGANWETQYF. DNA of the CDR3: TGTGCCAGCAGCCAGGACCTGGGGGTAGCGGGAGCTAATTGGGAGACCCAGTACTTC.